This T cell receptor beta chain emerged from a study of T cell responses to AZD1222 COVID-19 vaccine. Study in general: It was second doses at about 4 or about 12 weeks that were pooled.

Repertoires were generated with immunoSEQ multiplex PCR, while TCRdb's copy carries only in-frame clones and drops some. The repertoire consists of about 100,000 clones, with over 75% occurring once and the leading ten covering 1.3%. As concerns this clone: Its antigen remains unidentified.

Study-level findings and limits: Spike-specific TCR breadth and depth went up after people got two AZD1222 doses. White British donors predominated, females outnumbered males, and clonal diversity was possibly underestimated. It was only after the peak T cell response that any repertoires were sampled.

The germline V gene has CDR1 SGDLS and CDR2 YYNGEE. The CDR3 covers 15 residues. Trimming removed 0 bases from V and 0 bases from J, with 9 bases in between. The gene calls are TRBV9 and TRBJ1-1; D gene ambiguous. Material: peripheral blood, obtained on day 0 of AZD1222 vaccination. The receptor's source is an adult in good health. The CDR3 coding sequence is TGTGCCAGCAGCGTAGTCGGCAGCATGAACACTGAAGCTTTCTTT. Translation: CASSVVGSMNTEAFF.